The 27 T cell receptor beta chains below all came from one sample that was sequenced in a study of memory CD4+ T cells and cytomegalovirus serostatus. Assay used: immunoSEQ multiplex PCR; TCRdb lists only in-frame clones, some missing. Of 50,000 or so clones detected, 70% to 80% appear once; the ten largest clones hold about 0.86%. Single viable CD3+CD4+CD8-CD45RO+ cells were sorted as the memory CD4+ T cells. Sample: memory CD4+ T cells from blood. These receptor sequences come from an adult in good health and CMV-seronegative.

This clone showed up just a few times. This chain connects TRBV19 to TRBJ2-7; TRBD2 agrees at 16 bases. Unmatched junction bases numbered 7, after V lost 3 bases and J lost 5 bases. The germline V gene encodes CDR1 LNHDA and CDR2 SQIVND (reference sequence). The CDR3 consists of 17 residues. CDR3 bases: TGTGCCAGTAGTATCGCCGGGACTAGCGGGAGGGGCAACGAGCAGTACTTC. Amino acid sequence: CASSIAGTSGRGNEQYF.

This clone was seen only a few times. This chain connects TRBV13 to TRBJ1-6, with D tentatively TRBD1 (6 bases). The germline V and J ends were trimmed by 6 bases and 9 bases, with 18 bases remaining between them. CDR1 is PRHDT, CDR2 FYEKMQ, per germline (reference sequence). The CDR3 length is 15 residues. The CDR3 region has the DNA TGTGCCAGCAGGAGCCAGGGGACTAATGTTTCACCCCTCCACTTT. It is translated as CASRSQGTNVSPLHF. Drawing the rest from reference TRBV13 and TRBJ1-6, the complete variable domain is AAGVIQSPRHLIKEKRETATLKCYPIPRHDTVYWYQQGPGQDPQFLISFYEKMQSDKGSIPDRFSAQQFSDYHSELNMSSLELGDSALYFCASRSQGTNVSPLHFGNGTRLTVT.

The gene calls are TRBV15 and TRBJ2-1, with D possibly matching TRBD2 (6 bases). V was shortened by 1 base and J by 8 bases, with 18 bases between the two germline ends. Germline CDR1 is LNHNV and CDR2 is YYDKDF (reference sequence). The CDR3 has 16 amino acids. For the CDR3, the DNA is TGTGCCACCAGCAGAGGACTAGTTTCAGGTAGCGATGAGCAGTTCTTC. This gives the protein CATSRGLVSGSDEQFF. Full variable domain (remainder filled in from reference TRBV15 and TRBJ2-1): DAMVIQNPRYQVTQFGKPVTLSCSQTLNHNVMYWYQQKSSQAPKLLFHYYDKDFNNEADTPDNFQSRRPNTSFCFLDIRSPGLGDTAMYLCATSRGLVSGSDEQFFGPGTRLTVL.

V is TRBV25-1 and J is TRBJ2-3; no clear D gene. Trimming cost V 3 bases and J 1 base, with 8 bases left between them. CDR1 and CDR2 (germline): MGHDK, SYGVNS. The CDR3 is made up of 14 amino acids. CDR3 nucleotides: TGTGCCAGCAGTGACCCGATAGGCACAGATACGCAGTATTTT. Protein product: CASSDPIGTDTQYF. Filled out from reference TRBV25-1 and TRBJ2-3, the complete variable domain reads EADIYQTPRYLVIGTGKKITLECSQTMGHDKMYWYQQDPGMELHLIHYSYGVNSTEKGDLSSESTVSRIRTEHFPLTLESARPSHTSQYLCASSDPIGTDTQYFGPGTRLTVL.

Only one count was recorded for this clone. The genes are TRBV28 and TRBJ1-1; tentative D call: TRBD1 (5 bases). The V gene's germline CDR1 is MDHEN and CDR2 SYDVKM. The CDR3 is 12 residues long. Trimming removed 11 bases at V and 1 base at J, with 11 bases between. DNA for the CDR3: TGTGCCGCCAAGGGACCGAACACTGAAGCTTTCTTT. This codes for CAAKGPNTEAFF.

The CDR3 DNA is TGCGCCAGCAGATATACTAGCGTACCCTCCTACGAGCAGTACTTC. Translating it yields CASRYTSVPSYEQYF. The rearrangement uses TRBV5-1 and TRBJ2-7, with 7 bases identical to TRBD2. CDR3 size: 15 residues. Looked up from germline, CDR1 is SGHRS and CDR2 is YFSETQ. Trimming at V came to 5 bases and at J to 0 bases, leaving 8 bases not matched to a gene.

The rearrangement uses TRBV5-1 and TRBJ2-2; 8 nucleotides align to TRBD1. J gave up 3 bases and V 0 bases, and 4 bases lay outside the gene matches. The V gene's germline CDR1 is SGHRS and CDR2 YFSETQ. The CDR3 is 16 amino acids. In nucleotides, the CDR3 is TGCGCCAGCAGCTTGGAAGGGACAGGCTACACCGGGGAGCTGTTTTTT. Its translation is CASSLEGTGYTGELFF.

The chain employs TRBV27 and TRBJ2-3, with no clear D. CDR1 and CDR2 from the germline V gene are MNHEY and SMNVEV (reference sequence). CDR3 length: 14 residues. Trimming took 0 bases from V and 5 from J, leaving 9 bases between them. The CDR3 region has the DNA TGTGCCAGCAGTTTATCTTGGACCAGAGATACGCAGTATTTT. Residues: CASSLSWTRDTQYF.

V gene TRBV7-8 combines with J gene TRBJ2-1; no definite D call. The CDR3 totals 14 residues. CDR1 is SGHVS and CDR2 is FQNEAQ in the germline V gene. The V gene lost 3 bases and the J gene lost 10 bases, with 16 bases spanning the gap. The CDR3 reads CASSLTSSFIEQFF. For the CDR3, the DNA is TGTGCCAGCAGCTTGACCTCCAGTTTCATCGAGCAGTTCTTC.

This chain links TRBV14 with TRBJ1-2; no clear D gene. CDR3 size: 13 residues. The V and J ends lost 1 base and 4 bases respectively, with 7 bases between them. Germline-derived CDR1 and CDR2 are SGHDN and FVKESK. CDR3 in amino acids: CASSQGGGYGYTF. The CDR3 DNA follows: TGTGCCAGCAGCCAAGGTGGAGGCTATGGCTACACCTTC.

The chain joins TRBV6-6 to TRBJ1-2; no clear D. The CDR3 contains 14 residues. The germline gives CDR1 MNHNY, CDR2 SVGAGI (reference sequence). The germline V and J ends were trimmed by 8 bases and 1 base, with 14 bases remaining between them. CDR3 DNA: TGTGCCAGCCGTCTGAAGGCGATTAACTATGGCTACACCTTC. It translates to CASRLKAINYGYTF.

The chain carries TRBV4-2 and TRBJ2-2, with 7 positions matching TRBD2. J was trimmed by 2 bases and V by 1 base; bases with no gene match: 4. The CDR3 is made up of 16 amino acids. CDR1 is LGHNA and CDR2 is YNFKEQ in the germline V gene. The chain's CDR3 is CASSQAPSGNTGELFF. The CDR3 DNA reads TGTGCCAGCAGCCAAGCTCCTAGCGGTAACACCGGGGAGCTGTTTTTT.

V gene TRBV4-1 combines with J gene TRBJ1-1; 7 nucleotides line up with TRBD1. The junction had 19 bases not matched to a gene; V was cut back by 3 bases and J by 0 bases. The CDR3 is made up of 20 amino acids. Germline CDR1 reads MGHRA; CDR2 reads YSYEKL. The CDR3 protein is CASSHPPGRAGGNLNTEAFF. The CDR3, as DNA: TGCGCCAGCAGCCATCCCCCGGGACGGGCAGGGGGGAACTTGAACACTGAAGCTTTCTTT.

V and J are TRBV14 and TRBJ2-5, with a possible D match to TRBD1 (5 bases). Germline V gives CDR1 SGHDN, CDR2 FVKESK. V shed 1 base and J shed 4 bases, with 10 bases lying between them. The CDR3 is 14 amino acids. The CDR3 DNA reads TGTGCCAGCAGCCAAGCTGGGGCCGTAGAGACCCAGTACTTC. Amino acids: CASSQAGAVETQYF.

The V gene is TRBV30, the J gene TRBJ1-1; TRBD1 might be the D (5 bases). Between the trimmed V and J ends, which lost 0 bases and 1 base, there was a span of 12 bases. Per the germline V gene, CDR1 is GTSNPN and CDR2 is SVGIG (reference sequence). This CDR3 is 15 amino acids long. DNA for the CDR3: TGTGCCTGGAGTGTAGGCGGGGCCAAGAACACTGAAGCTTTCTTT. This gives the protein CAWSVGGAKNTEAFF.

V is TRBV7-9 and J is TRBJ1-5; possibly TRBD1 for D (5 bases). The germline gives CDR1 SEHNR, CDR2 FQNEAQ (reference sequence). This CDR3 contains 14 residues. V was trimmed by 2 bases and J by 4 bases, leaving 9 bases between them. Written as DNA, the CDR3 is TGTGCCAGCAGCTTACTTGGGGGTAATCAGCCCCAGCATTTT. Translation gives CASSLLGGNQPQHF. Together with reference TRBV7-9 and TRBJ1-5, the CDR3 gives the full variable domain: DTGVSQNPRHKITKRGQNVTFRCDPISEHNRLYWYRQTLGQGPEFLTYFQNEAQLEKSRLLSDRFSAERPKGSFSTLEIQRTEQGDSAMYLCASSLLGGNQPQHFGDGTRLSIL.

This chain joins TRBV2 and TRBJ2-3; the match to TRBD2 covers 11 bases. V lost 7 bases and J lost 2; bases outside the gene matches: 5. The CDR3 is 15 amino acids. From germline, CDR1 is SNHLY and CDR2 FYNNEI. Here the CDR3 reads CASNRLAGPTDTQYF. The CDR3 DNA reads TGTGCCAGCAATAGACTAGCGGGACCCACAGATACGCAGTATTTT.

The genes are TRBV7-8 and TRBJ1-2; D uncertain. CDR3 length: 15 residues. Between the trimmed V and J ends, which lost 1 base and 4 bases, there was a span of 13 bases. Looked up from germline, CDR1 is SGHVS and CDR2 is FQNEAQ. The CDR3 is CASSLDIGGIYGYTF. CDR3 DNA: TGTGCCAGCAGCTTAGATATCGGCGGAATCTATGGCTACACCTTC.

The gene calls are TRBV4-2 and TRBJ1-5; D may be TRBD1 (5 bases). This CDR3 has 15 amino acids. With 4 bases removed from V and 0 bases from J, the gap between germline ends came to 10 bases. Germline V gives CDR1 LGHNA, CDR2 YNFKEQ. CDR3 sequence reads: CASSRTGYSNQPQHF. DNA of the CDR3: TGTGCCAGCAGCCGAACAGGATATAGCAATCAGCCCCAGCATTTT.

CDR3 nucleotides: TGTGCCAGCAGTCCTCCCCAGGCTGGGAAGAGTGAGCAGTTCTTC. It specifies CASSPPQAGKSEQFF. The V and J genes are TRBV28 and TRBJ2-1; D is undetermined. The CDR3 is 15 residues long. Trimming pared 5 bases from V and 9 bases from J, leaving 20 bases between. From germline, CDR1 is MDHEN and CDR2 SYDVKM. Combining the CDR3 with reference TRBV28 and TRBJ2-1 gives the whole variable domain DVKVTQSSRYLVKRTGEKVFLECVQDMDHENMFWYRQDPGLGLRLIYFSYDVKMKEKGDIPEGYSVSREKKERFSLILESASTNQTSMYLCASSPPQAGKSEQFFGPGTRLTVL.

The CDR3 protein is CASSNTERGGIRELFF. The CDR3 bases are TGTGCCAGCAGTAACACGGAGCGGGGGGGCATCCGGGAGCTGTTTTTT. The J gene is TRBJ2-2, the V gene TRBV5-4; 10 bases are shared with TRBD2. The CDR3 has 16 residues. Germline loops: CDR1 SGHNT, CDR2 YYREEE (reference sequence). The V segment lost 5 bases and the J segment 9 bases; nucleotides outside the gene matches: 13.

Here the CDR3 reads CASSPRLQANYGYTF. CDR3 sequence (DNA): TGTGCCAGCAGCCCGAGATTACAGGCTAACTATGGCTACACCTTC. The chain recombines TRBV7-9 with TRBJ1-2; TRBD1 might be the D (5 bases). CDR3 length equals 15 residues. Germline V lookup: CDR1 SEHNR, CDR2 FQNEAQ (reference sequence). V gave up 5 bases and J gave up 0 bases, with 13 bases separating them. The whole variable domain, filled in from reference TRBV7-9 and TRBJ1-2, reads DTGVSQNPRHKITKRGQNVTFRCDPISEHNRLYWYRQTLGQGPEFLTYFQNEAQLEKSRLLSDRFSAERPKGSFSTLEIQRTEQGDSAMYLCASSPRLQANYGYTFGSGTRLTVV.

DNA for the CDR3: TGTGCCAGCAGCTTTCTTGGACAGGGCGGAGGAACTGAAGCTTTCTTT. Translation: CASSFLGQGGGTEAFF. The chain combines TRBV7-2 with TRBJ1-1, with TRBD1 identical over 8 bases. The CDR3 runs 16 residues. Per the germline V gene, CDR1 is SGHTA and CDR2 is FQGNSA. V gave up 3 bases and J gave up 5 bases; unmatched junction bases: 11. Filled out from reference TRBV7-2 and TRBJ1-1, the complete variable domain reads GAGVSQSPSNKVTEKGKDVELRCDPISGHTALYWYRQSLGQGLEFLIYFQGNSAPDKSGLPSDRFSAERTGGSVSTLTIQRTQQEDSAVYLCASSFLGQGGGTEAFFGQGTRLTVV.

This clone was recorded a few times. The chain recombines TRBV11-2 with TRBJ2-7, with D possibly TRBD1 on 7 matching bases. This CDR3 contains 14 residues. Germline CDR1 and CDR2: SGHAT and FQNNGV. V lost 4 bases and J 4 bases, leaving 14 bases between the germline ends. CDR3 bases: TGTGCCAGCAGCTCCATATCAGGGGGGTACGAGCAGTACTTC. Translating gives CASSSISGGYEQYF.

The chain joins TRBV7-9 to TRBJ1-1; D is ambiguous. Trimming stripped 3 bases from V and 10 bases from J, with 21 bases between. In germline, CDR1 is SEHNR, CDR2 FQNEAQ (reference sequence). CDR3 length equals 15 residues. DNA for the CDR3: TGTGCCAGCAGCTTGGAGTTGGGGAGGGAGCGTAGAGCTTTCTTT. As protein: CASSLELGRERRAFF.

The gene calls are TRBV5-1 and TRBJ2-7, with 9 bases lining up with TRBD1. V shed 0 bases and J 6 bases; nucleotides not matched to a gene: 4. Germline CDR1 is SGHRS and CDR2 is YFSETQ. The CDR3 spans 14 residues. CDR3 region: CASSLEGQGSEQYF. CDR3 in DNA: TGCGCCAGCAGCTTGGAAGGACAGGGGTCCGAGCAGTACTTC.

The sample holds one count of this clone. The chain uses TRBV7-2 and TRBJ2-5; D unresolved. Germline lookup yields CDR1 SGHTA and CDR2 FQGNSA. The CDR3 consists of 13 residues. Trimming shortened V by 1 base and J by 2 bases, and 5 bases separated the two germline ends. CDR3 sequence: CASSLDSQETQYF. As DNA, the CDR3 is TGTGCCAGCAGCTTAGACAGTCAAGAGACCCAGTACTTC. Looking up the rest from reference TRBV7-2 and TRBJ2-5 gives the full variable domain: GAGVSQSPSNKVTEKGKDVELRCDPISGHTALYWYRQSLGQGLEFLIYFQGNSAPDKSGLPSDRFSAERTGGSVSTLTIQRTQQEDSAVYLCASSLDSQETQYFGPGTRLLVL.